This TCR beta chain stems from a study of human T cells and chemical hapten exposure. TCRdb independently ran MiXCR on the RACE reads; one entry per CDR3 protein. Of about 380,000 distinct CDR3 sequences listed, more than 4.5% are singletons. The length of the CDR3 is 16 residues. Unmatched junction bases numbered 6, after V lost 7 bases and J lost 0 bases. Germline V lookup: CDR1 SQVTM, CDR2 ANQGSEA. This clonotype was found many times. Described time point: patch test 1, 2 weeks after DPC sensitization. Described treatment: therapeutic diphenylcyclopropenone sensitization with weekly scalp DPC. Sequenced here: whole blood, sampled in connection with sensitization to the hapten diphenylcyclopropenone (DPC). V usage is TRBV29-1 and J usage is TRBJ2-1; 13 bases agree with TRBD2. This clonotype originated in a woman aged 45-65 years with alopecia areata. Some clones in this sample may be carry-over from other donors' samples. In DNA form, the CDR3 reads TGCAGCGCCCTGGGGACTAGCGGGACCTCCTACAATGAGCAGTTCTTC. Translation gives CSALGTSGTSYNEQFF.